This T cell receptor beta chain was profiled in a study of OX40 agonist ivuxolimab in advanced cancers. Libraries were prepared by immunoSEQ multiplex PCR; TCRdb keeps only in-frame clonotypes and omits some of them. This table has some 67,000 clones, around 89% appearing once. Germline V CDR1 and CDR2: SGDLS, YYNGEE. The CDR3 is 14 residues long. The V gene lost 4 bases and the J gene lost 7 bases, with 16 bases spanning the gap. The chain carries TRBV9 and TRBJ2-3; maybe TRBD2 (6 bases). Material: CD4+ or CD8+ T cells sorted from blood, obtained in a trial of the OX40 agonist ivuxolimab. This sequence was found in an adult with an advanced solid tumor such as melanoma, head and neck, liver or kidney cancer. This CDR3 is CASSPGTSRNTQYF. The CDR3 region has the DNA TGTGCCAGCAGCCCCGGGACTTCGAGAAATACGCAGTATTTT.